What follows are 2 T cell receptor beta chains derived from one specimen sequenced in a study of blood T cells in healthy people across ages. Through a sample-barcoded 5' primer and a J-beta primer mix, a second PCR was run for roughly 6 to 12 cycles. Via MiXCR, TCRdb re-called the 5' RACE reads, giving one row per CDR3 protein. The sample has 1.5 million to 1.8 million distinct CDR3 sequences, 35% to 45% seen once. The sequenced sample consisted of blood. Source of these receptors: a woman between 18 and 29 years old in good health.

The rearrangement uses TRBV4-3 and TRBJ2-2, with a tentative D call TRBD1 (6 bases). This CDR3 is 14 amino acids long. Trimming took 0 bases from V and 9 from J, leaving 11 bases between them. From germline, CDR1 is LGHNA and CDR2 YSLEER. CDR3 sequence reads: CASSQDWGTRELFF. CDR3 in DNA: TGCGCCAGCAGCCAAGATTGGGGGACACGGGAGCTGTTTTTT.

This sequence joins TRBV14 and TRBJ1-2, with no clear D. Per the germline V gene, CDR1 is SGHDN and CDR2 is FVKESK. The CDR3 has 15 residues. The V gene lost 0 bases and the J gene lost 4 bases, with 12 bases spanning the gap. The CDR3 is CASSQDLTGFYGYTF. Written as DNA, the CDR3 is TGTGCCAGCAGCCAAGATCTTACGGGGTTCTATGGCTACACCTTC.